This TCR beta chain came from a study of T cell responses to AZD1222 COVID-19 vaccine. Study results and limitations: The donor cohort was predominantly white British with a female majority, and clonal diversity may have been underestimated. Recipients of two AZD1222 doses showed rising Spike-specific TCR breadth and depth.

This clone was observed once. What it binds is unknown. The germline CDR1 and CDR2 sequences are MNHEY and SVGAGI. With 4 bases removed from V and 3 bases from J, the gap between germline ends came to 11 bases. The CDR3 runs to 14 residues. The table came from immunoSEQ multiplex PCR; TCRdb's copy has only in-frame clones and leaves some out. The table includes some 130,000 clones, around 90% detected once. The sequenced sample was peripheral blood, obtained on day 0 of AZD1222 vaccination. The TCR comes from an adult in good health. J is TRBJ2-3 and V is TRBV6-5; possibly TRBD1 for D (6 bases). The DNA for the CDR3 is TGTGCCAGCAGTTCACGGGACAAAACAGATACGCAGTATTTT. Amino acid sequence: CASSSRDKTDTQYF.